Listed here is a single T cell receptor (beta chain). Its antigen remains unidentified. V was clipped by 1 base and J by 2 bases, with 8 bases between them. This CDR3 contains 14 residues. This record belongs to a study of T-cell reconstitution after alpha-beta-depleted transplantation in children. Study-wide results and caveats: The study traced high day-60 TCRbeta diversity in some patients to surviving recipient T cells and thymic progenitors. At around two months after transplant, the alpha-beta T cells were reportedly derived from several hundred expanded clones that came from non-depleted graft cells. From newly produced T cells came most of the T-cell counts and diversity one year after transplant.

Library preparation (for TCRbeta) was performed with unique molecular identifiers. TCRdb fed the PCR reads into MiXCR, producing one record per CDR3 protein. The table has 100,000 or so distinct CDR3 sequences, around 15% seen once; the top ten hold around 19%. The sequence derives from a male patient between 2 and 10 years old who had a stem cell transplant for acute lymphoblastic leukemia, so the T cells may come from the graft donor. The source material was PBMCs, mostly from graft donor cells, sampled 180 days after TCRalphabeta/CD19-depleted stem cell transplant. The chain is built from TRBV12-3 or TRBV12-4 and TRBJ1-2; tentative D call: TRBD1 (5 bases). CDR3 coding DNA: TGTGCCAGCAGTTTAGGGGACCGGAACTATGGCTACACCTTC. Translated, it gives CASSLGDRNYGYTF.